The 20 T cell receptor beta chains below all came from one sample that was sequenced in a study of CD8 T cells in Susac syndrome. With random hexamers, reverse transcription was performed on about 0.5 to 1 ug of RNA. TCRdb used MiXCR to reprocess the immunoSEQ multiplex PCR reads, holding one entry per CDR3 protein. The profile shows under 250,000 distinct CDR3 sequences, around 93% of them singletons. The sequenced sample consisted of CD4+ T cells from PBMCs. The receptor source for this set is a human donor with multiple sclerosis.

The rearrangement uses TRBV13 and TRBJ1-1; D remains unclear. The ends were cut back, 0 bases at V and 3 bases at J, with 2 bases in the middle. The CDR3 length is 12 residues. CDR1 and CDR2 (germline): PRHDT, FYEKMQ (reference sequence). CDR3 sequence reads: CASSLGDTEAFF. CDR3 in DNA: TGTGCCAGCAGCTTAGGAGACACTGAAGCTTTCTTT.

This rearrangement joins TRBV30 to TRBJ2-5; D call uncertain. Germline assignment: CDR1 GTSNPN and CDR2 SVGIG (reference sequence). The V end was cut by 4 bases, the J end by 0 bases, with 9 bases between. The CDR3 has 13 amino acids. CDR3 sequence (DNA): TGTGCCTGGACAGTAGAAGACCAAGAGACCCAGTACTTC. Its protein is CAWTVEDQETQYF.

The chain has TRBV23-1 and TRBJ1-4; D is unresolved. TRBV23-1 counts as an open reading frame of uncertain function. This CDR3 spans 16 amino acids. Trimming took off 4 bases at V and 9 bases at J, with 21 bases between the two ends. The CDR3 sequence: CASSPSGRTGVKKLFF. CDR3 in DNA: TGCGCCAGCAGTCCCTCTGGTCGGACGGGCGTGAAAAAACTGTTTTTT.

The gene calls are TRBV5-1 and TRBJ2-4, with unresolved D. Germline CDR1 and CDR2: SGHRS and YFSETQ. This CDR3 is 14 amino acids long. V was trimmed by 2 bases and J by 6 bases, leaving 12 bases between them. The CDR3 region is CASSFGTDLNIQYF. CDR3 nucleotides: TGCGCCAGCAGCTTTGGAACAGACCTAAACATTCAGTACTTC. Combining the CDR3 with reference TRBV5-1 and TRBJ2-4 gives the whole variable domain KAGVTQTPRYLIKTRGQQVTLSCSPISGHRSVSWYQQTPGQGLQFLFEYFSETQRNKGNFPGRFSGRQFSNSRSEMNVSTLELGDSALYLCASSFGTDLNIQYFGAGTRLSVL.

The genes are TRBV20-1 and TRBJ2-3; TRBD1 is a possible D gene (5 bases). Germline values: CDR1 DFQATT, CDR2 SNEGSKA (reference sequence). The CDR3 loop spans 14 amino acids. Trimming removed 5 bases at V and 1 base at J, with 13 bases between. This chain's CDR3 is CSAEPREGTDTQYF. The CDR3 DNA sequence: TGCAGTGCTGAACCCAGGGAAGGCACAGATACGCAGTATTTT.

This chain connects TRBV3-1 to TRBJ1-3, with D unclear. The CDR3 is 16 amino acids. From germline, CDR1 is LGHDT and CDR2 YNNKEL (reference sequence). With 1 base removed from V and 2 bases from J, the gap between germline ends came to 12 bases. CDR3 DNA sequence: TGTGCCAGCAGCCAAGGGCCCCACGGGGCTGGAAACACCATATATTTT. Translated: CASSQGPHGAGNTIYF.

This chain links TRBV24-1 with TRBJ1-5, with 8 bases lining up with TRBD1. This CDR3 contains 16 residues. Looked up from germline, CDR1 is KGHDR and CDR2 is SFDVKD. J lost 4 bases, V lost 0 bases, and 4 bases had no gene match. CDR3 residues: CATSDLDRGINQPQHF. For the CDR3, the DNA is TGTGCCACCAGTGATTTGGACAGGGGAATTAATCAGCCCCAGCATTTT.

This chain joins TRBV3-1 and TRBJ2-3; tentatively, D is TRBD2 (5 bases). CDR1 LGHDT and CDR2 YNNKEL come from the germline V gene (reference sequence). Between the trimmed V and J ends, which lost 0 bases and 6 bases, there was a span of 7 bases. This CDR3 comprises 13 residues. The CDR3 is CASSQDRGDTQYF. DNA for the CDR3: TGTGCCAGCAGCCAAGATCGAGGGGATACGCAGTATTTT.

This chain joins TRBV5-1 and TRBJ2-7; D not resolved. The ends were cut back, 0 bases at V and 0 bases at J, with 7 bases in the middle. Germline values: CDR1 SGHRS, CDR2 YFSETQ. The CDR3 totals 14 residues. The chain's CDR3 is CASSLDPTSYEQYV. Here the CDR3 DNA reads TGCGCCAGCAGCTTGGATCCGACCTCCTACGAGCAGTACGTC.

CDR3 nucleotides: TGTGCCAGCAGTTCTCAGGGACCACCCTACGAGCAGTACTTC. Protein: CASSSQGPPYEQYF. The rearrangement links TRBV6-2 or TRBV6-3 to TRBJ2-7; D may match TRBD1 or TRBD2 (5 bases each). This CDR3 is 14 amino acids long. V lost 4 bases to trimming and J lost 2 bases, with 12 bases between them. Germline CDR1 reads MNHEY; CDR2 reads SVGEGT.

This chain joins TRBV15 and TRBJ2-3; TRBD1 aligns across 10 bases. CDR1 and CDR2 (germline): LNHNV, YYDKDF (reference sequence). CDR3 size: 18 residues. Germline trimming cut 2 bases from V and 4 bases from J; bases unmatched to any gene: 12. The CDR3 nucleotides are TGTGCCACCAGCAGATTCCTGGGGGGGACAGGGGTCCCAGATACGCAGTATTTT. Residues: CATSRFLGGTGVPDTQYF.

The rearrangement links TRBV11-2 to TRBJ2-1, with 7 bases matching TRBD1. V was clipped by 3 bases and J by 4 bases; unmatched bases: 6. Germline CDR1 and CDR2: SGHAT and FQNNGV. This CDR3 has 15 amino acids. CDR3 bases: TGTGCCAGCAGCTTCGACAGGGAGCCGTACAATGAGCAGTTCTTC. Protein: CASSFDREPYNEQFF.

The chain carries TRBV20-1 and TRBJ2-7; 8 positions match TRBD1. Germline V lookup: CDR1 DFQATT, CDR2 SNEGSKA (reference sequence). The ends lost 1 base at V and 2 bases at J; junction bases unmatched: 7. This CDR3 has 15 amino acids. Here the CDR3 DNA reads TGCAGTGCTAGAGGACCGGGACAGGAGACCTACGAGCAGTACTTC. Protein sequence: CSARGPGQETYEQYF.

The chain employs TRBV19 and TRBJ1-5; TRBD1 agrees at 10 bases. This CDR3 has 14 residues. V was pared by 7 bases and J by 8 bases, with 8 bases of the junction left unmatched. The germline V gene has CDR1 LNHDA and CDR2 SQIVND (reference sequence). The CDR3 DNA is TGTGCCAGTACCCTTCGGGGACAGGGGAAGCCCCAGCATTTT. Translated, it gives CASTLRGQGKPQHF.

J is TRBJ1-1 and V is TRBV5-4; D not certain. The V end was cut by 0 bases, the J end by 0 bases, with 9 bases between. The CDR3 is 15 amino acids. The germline V gene has CDR1 SGHNT and CDR2 YYREEE (reference sequence). The CDR3 spells CASSLVLGMNTEAFF. The CDR3 DNA is TGTGCCAGCAGCTTGGTCCTCGGTATGAACACTGAAGCTTTCTTT.

This clonotype was detected once. The V call is TRBV9, the J call TRBJ1-2, with D perhaps TRBD1 (5 bases). Trimming removed 6 bases from V and 0 bases from J, with 12 bases in between. Germline V gene data show CDR1 as SGDLS and CDR2 as YYNGEE. CDR3 length equals 14 residues. The CDR3 loop is CASNPGLANYGYTF. The CDR3 DNA is TGTGCCAGCAACCCGGGACTAGCTAACTATGGCTACACCTTC.

CDR3 coding DNA: TGCGCCAGCAGCCAAGCGGGACAGGGACGTGGCTACACCTTC. Its protein product is CASSQAGQGRGYTF. V gene TRBV4-1 combines with J gene TRBJ1-2, with 9 nucleotides matching TRBD1. Trimming at V came to 1 base and at J to 7 bases, leaving 4 bases not matched to a gene. Germline loops: CDR1 MGHRA, CDR2 YSYEKL. This CDR3 has 14 residues.

The chain joins TRBV5-4 to TRBJ1-1; D is undetermined. The CDR3 length is 13 residues. V dropped 3 bases and J dropped 5 bases, with 11 bases sitting between them. Germline CDR1 is SGHNT and CDR2 is YYREEE (reference sequence). This CDR3 is CASSSRKGTEAFF. CDR3 DNA: TGTGCCAGCAGCTCCCGAAAGGGAACTGAAGCTTTCTTT.

This chain links TRBV30 with TRBJ1-5; 10 bases fit TRBD1. The CDR3 spans 15 residues. The germline V gene encodes CDR1 GTSNPN and CDR2 SVGIG (reference sequence). Germline trimming cut 2 bases from V and 4 bases from J; bases unmatched to any gene: 5. The chain's CDR3 is CAWSTRQGANQPQHF. As DNA, the CDR3 is TGTGCCTGGAGTACTAGACAGGGGGCAAATCAGCCCCAGCATTTT.

The chain recombines TRBV2 with TRBJ1-1; D remains ambiguous. This CDR3 region has 14 residues. CDR1 SNHLY and CDR2 FYNNEI come from the germline V gene. Trimming pared 11 bases from V and 0 bases from J, leaving 16 bases between. The CDR3, as DNA: TGTGCCCGTAAAGCCCGGCAATTGAACACTGAAGCTTTCTTT. It encodes CARKARQLNTEAFF.